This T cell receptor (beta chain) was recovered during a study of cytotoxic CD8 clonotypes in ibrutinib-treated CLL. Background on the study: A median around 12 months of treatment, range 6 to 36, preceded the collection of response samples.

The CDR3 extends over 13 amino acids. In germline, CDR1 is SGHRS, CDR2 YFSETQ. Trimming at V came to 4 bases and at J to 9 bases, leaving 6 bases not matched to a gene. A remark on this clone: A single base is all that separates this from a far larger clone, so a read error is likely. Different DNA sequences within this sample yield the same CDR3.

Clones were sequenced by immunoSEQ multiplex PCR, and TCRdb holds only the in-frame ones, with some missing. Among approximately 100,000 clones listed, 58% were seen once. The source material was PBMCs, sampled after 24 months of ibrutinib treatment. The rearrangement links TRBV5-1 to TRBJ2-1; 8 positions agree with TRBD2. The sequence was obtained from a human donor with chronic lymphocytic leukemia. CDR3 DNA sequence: TGCGCCAGCAGCGGGGGGACTAGTTCTGAGCAGTTCTTC. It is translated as CASSGGTSSEQFF.